The next 21 T cell receptor beta chains were all read from a single sample in a study of shared clonotypes between healthy human individuals. The method was immunoSEQ multiplex PCR; TCRdb's version includes in-frame clones alone and lacks a portion of them. The table includes hundreds of thousands of clones, approximately 96% detected once. Sequenced material: memory CD8+ T cells sorted from blood. Subset of the sample: CD45RO+ cells pooled with CCR7-negative TemRA cells. These receptors originate from a young man in good health.

CDR3 nucleotides: TGCAGCGTTCAGTCAGGGATGGGGAACACTGAAGCTTTCTTT. The encoded protein is CSVQSGMGNTEAFF. The chain uses TRBV29-1 and TRBJ1-1; tentatively, D is TRBD1 (5 bases). The CDR3 length is 14 residues. Germline V gene lookup returns CDR1 SQVTM and CDR2 ANQGSEA. V was cut by 5 bases and J by 1 base, with 14 bases left in between.

The chain joins TRBV2 to TRBJ2-3; TRBD2 matches at 14 bases. Unmatched junction bases numbered 10, after V lost 6 bases and J lost 2 bases. Looked up from germline, CDR1 is SNHLY and CDR2 is FYNNEI. The CDR3 has 18 residues. The CDR3 loop reads CASRAGLAGVLPTDTQYF. CDR3 bases: TGTGCCAGCAGGGCGGGACTAGCGGGAGTTTTACCCACAGATACGCAGTATTTT.

The chain employs TRBV5-1 and TRBJ2-7; tentatively, D is TRBD1 (5 bases). V was cut by 4 bases and J by 5 bases, with 13 bases left in between. The length of the CDR3 is 13 residues. Germline CDR1 reads SGHRS; CDR2 reads YFSETQ. The CDR3 reads CASSPGGRDEQYF. The CDR3 region has the DNA TGCGCCAGCAGCCCGGGTGGCAGGGACGAGCAGTACTTC.

The chain couples TRBV30 to TRBJ2-2; 11 bases agree with TRBD2. The CDR3 has 16 residues. Germline V CDR1 and CDR2: GTSNPN, SVGIG (reference sequence). Trimming took 7 bases from V and 5 from J; bases not matched to a gene: 12. CDR3 region: CASTTSGIGGTGELFF. In nucleotides, the CDR3 is TGTGCCTCTACGACTAGCGGGATTGGTGGGACCGGGGAGCTGTTTTTT. The full variable domain, rest sourced from reference TRBV30 and TRBJ2-2, is SQTIHQWPATLVQPVGSPLSLECTVEGTSNPNLYWYRQAAGRGLQLLFYSVGIGQISSEVPQNLSASRPQDRQFILSSKKLLLSDSGFYLCASTTSGIGGTGELFFGEGSRLTVL.

The rearrangement uses TRBV2 and TRBJ2-3; 7 nucleotides line up with TRBD2. Per the germline V gene, CDR1 is SNHLY and CDR2 is FYNNEI. V lost 5 bases, J lost 6 bases, and 11 bases stayed unmatched. The CDR3 length is 15 residues. CDR3 sequence reads: CASSRRSGMGDTQYF. The CDR3 DNA sequence: TGTGCCAGCAGTAGACGGAGCGGGATGGGGGATACGCAGTATTTT.

This clone was found once. The rearrangement uses TRBV6-5 and TRBJ2-5, with TRBD1 as a possible D gene (5 bases). The ends were cut back, 2 bases at V and 5 bases at J, with 15 bases in the middle. CDR1 is MNHEY and CDR2 is SVGAGI in the germline V gene. The CDR3 extends over 15 amino acids. The CDR3 region is CASSYAPAGRETQYF. CDR3 sequence (DNA): TGTGCCAGCAGTTACGCCCCCGCAGGGCGGGAGACCCAGTACTTC.

The J gene is TRBJ1-2, the V gene TRBV27; tentatively, D is TRBD1 (6 bases). The V gene lost 3 bases and the J gene lost 8 bases, with 13 bases spanning the gap. The germline V gene encodes CDR1 MNHEY and CDR2 SMNVEV (reference sequence). The length of the CDR3 is 13 residues. The CDR3, as DNA: TGTGCCAGCAGTTTCGGGGGCTCGGGGGGCTACACCTTC. It codes for CASSFGGSGGYTF.

CDR3 sequence reads: CASSIEGRAYEQYF. CDR3 DNA: TGTGCCAGTAGTATAGAAGGCAGGGCCTACGAGCAGTACTTC. This chain connects TRBV19 to TRBJ2-7, with D possibly being TRBD1 (5 bases). The germline V gene encodes CDR1 LNHDA and CDR2 SQIVND (reference sequence). The CDR3 sequence is 14 residues long. Trimming left V 0 bases short and J 2 bases short, with 8 bases between.

The chain carries TRBV7-3 and TRBJ2-1, with 8 bases lining up with TRBD2. CDR1 and CDR2 from the germline V gene are SGHTA and FQGTGA. The V gene end was trimmed by 2 bases and the J gene end by 2 bases; junction bases not matched to a gene: 2. The CDR3 is made up of 15 amino acids. The CDR3 region has the DNA TGTGCCAGCAGCTTAGCGGGAGGAACCTACAATGAGCAGTTCTTC. Translating gives CASSLAGGTYNEQFF. The full variable domain, rest sourced from reference TRBV7-3 and TRBJ2-1, is GAGVSQTPSNKVTEKGKYVELRCDPISGHTALYWYRQSLGQGPEFLIYFQGTGAADDSGLPNDRFFAVRPEGSVSTLKIQRTERGDSAVYLCASSLAGGTYNEQFFGPGTRLTVL.

V and J are TRBV2 and TRBJ2-2; possibly TRBD1 or TRBD2 for D (5 bases each). Germline V gene lookup returns CDR1 SNHLY and CDR2 FYNNEI. This CDR3 has 16 residues. Deletions cut 8 bases from V and 0 bases from J, with 16 bases between. This chain's CDR3 is CASGKGVQANTGELFF. Written as DNA, the CDR3 is TGTGCCAGCGGGAAGGGAGTACAGGCGAACACCGGGGAGCTGTTTTTT.

The CDR3 sequence is CASSARRGREIGETQYF. CDR3 bases: TGTGCCAGCAGCGCAAGAAGGGGCAGGGAGATTGGAGAGACCCAGTACTTC. This chain joins TRBV7-2 and TRBJ2-5; D is possibly TRBD1 or TRBD2 (5 bases each). V was shortened by 5 bases and J by 4 bases, with 23 bases between the two germline ends. The CDR3 loop spans 17 amino acids. Germline V gives CDR1 SGHTA, CDR2 FQGNSA.

The chain links TRBV6-6 to TRBJ2-7; D is possibly TRBD1 or TRBD2 (6 bases each). V lost 6 bases and J lost 4, with 19 bases in between. The germline gives CDR1 MNHNY, CDR2 SVGAGI (reference sequence). The CDR3 sequence is 15 residues long. In DNA, the CDR3 is TGTGCCAGCAGCGCGGGGCGTGGGGGGCGATACGAGCAGTACTTC. Its translation: CASSAGRGGRYEQYF.

The chain is built from TRBV5-4 and TRBJ2-7; TRBD2 aligns across 11 bases. The V gene's germline CDR1 is SGHNT and CDR2 YYREEE (reference sequence). This CDR3 is built from 15 residues. Unmatched junction bases numbered 5, after V lost 4 bases and J lost 2 bases. The CDR3 here is CASSQGTSGTYEQYF. The CDR3 DNA is TGTGCCAGCAGCCAAGGGACTAGCGGTACCTACGAGCAGTACTTC.

This clone has only one observation. The V call is TRBV11-2, the J call TRBJ2-5, with D tentatively TRBD2 (6 bases). Between the trimmed V and J ends, which lost 5 bases and 4 bases, there was a span of 8 bases. The CDR3 covers 12 residues. In germline, CDR1 is SGHAT, CDR2 FQNNGV. This CDR3 is CASSGGRETQYF. The DNA for the CDR3 is TGTGCCAGCAGCGGAGGGAGAGAGACCCAGTACTTC.

The table lists this clone with a count of one. Other nucleotide sequences from this sample produce the same CDR3. The chain recombines TRBV5-4 with TRBJ2-2; possible D gene TRBD2, 5 bases. The CDR3 runs 13 residues. Germline lookup yields CDR1 SGHNT and CDR2 YYREEE (reference sequence). Trimming left V 0 bases short and J 6 bases short, with 6 bases between. CDR3 in amino acids: CASSLGGPGELFF. The CDR3 DNA reads TGTGCCAGCAGCTTGGGCGGGCCCGGGGAGCTGTTTTTT.

The V and J genes are TRBV12-5 and TRBJ1-2, with D perhaps matching TRBD1 (6 bases). The CDR3 sequence is 12 residues long. CDR1 is LGHNT, CDR2 FRNRAP, per germline. The V gene lost 1 base and the J gene lost 6 bases, with 6 bases spanning the gap. The DNA for the CDR3 is TGTGCTAGTGGTTTGGACAGGGATGGCTACACCTTC. It codes for CASGLDRDGYTF.

The chain joins TRBV2 to TRBJ2-3; 7 bases fit TRBD2. This CDR3 is 16 amino acids long. V shed 5 bases, J shed 0 bases, and the junction held 8 bases outside the gene matches. Looked up from germline, CDR1 is SNHLY and CDR2 is FYNNEI. The CDR3 spells CASSLTSDHSTDTQYF. CDR3 coding DNA: TGTGCCAGCAGTCTCACTAGCGATCATAGCACAGATACGCAGTATTTT.

The chain uses TRBV28 and TRBJ2-1; 7 nucleotides align to TRBD2. Trimming removed 6 bases from V and 6 bases from J; junction bases left unmatched: 14. This CDR3 is 16 amino acids long. CDR1 MDHEN and CDR2 SYDVKM come from the germline V gene. CDR3 nucleotides: TGTGCCAGCAGAACCCCTAGCGGAGTAAAGAGCAATGAGCAGTTCTTC. This codes for CASRTPSGVKSNEQFF. The variable domain in full, with the rest retrieved from reference TRBV28 and TRBJ2-1, is DVKVTQSSRYLVKRTGEKVFLECVQDMDHENMFWYRQDPGLGLRLIYFSYDVKMKEKGDIPEGYSVSREKKERFSLILESASTNQTSMYLCASRTPSGVKSNEQFFGPGTRLTVL.

The chain links TRBV9 to TRBJ1-3; D possibly corresponds to TRBD1 (6 bases). Germline loops: CDR1 SGDLS, CDR2 YYNGEE. The CDR3 consists of 16 residues. The V and J ends lost 2 bases and 0 bases respectively, with 12 bases between them. The CDR3 DNA sequence: TGTGCCAGCAGCGTGGGGGCTGCTACCTCTGGAAACACCATATATTTT. Translation: CASSVGAATSGNTIYF.

CDR3 coding DNA: TGTGCCAGACCCGGGACTAGAAGTCCTGGCTCCTACGAGCAGTACTTC. This encodes CARPGTRSPGSYEQYF. The genes are TRBV27 and TRBJ2-7; 8 nucleotides agree with TRBD2. The germline gives CDR1 MNHEY, CDR2 SMNVEV (reference sequence). This CDR3 comprises 16 residues. V shed 9 bases, J shed 0 bases, and the junction held 13 bases outside the gene matches.

The chain recombines TRBV6-5 with TRBJ2-4, with D possibly matching TRBD1 (6 bases). This CDR3 is 14 amino acids long. Deletions cut 3 bases from V and 8 bases from J, with 14 bases between. The V gene's germline CDR1 is MNHEY and CDR2 SVGAGI. The CDR3 sequence is CASSYPRPGDIQYF. CDR3 DNA sequence: TGTGCCAGCAGTTATCCCAGGCCAGGGGACATTCAGTACTTC.